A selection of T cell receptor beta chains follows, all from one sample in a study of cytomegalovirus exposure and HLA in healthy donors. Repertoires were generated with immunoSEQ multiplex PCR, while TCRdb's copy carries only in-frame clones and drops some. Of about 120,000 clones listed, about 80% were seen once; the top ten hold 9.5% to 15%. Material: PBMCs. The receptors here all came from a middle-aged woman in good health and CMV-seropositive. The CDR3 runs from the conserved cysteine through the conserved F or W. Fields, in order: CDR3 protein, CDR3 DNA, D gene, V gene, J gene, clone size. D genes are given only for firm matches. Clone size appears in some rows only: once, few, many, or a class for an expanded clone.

CASSLGAGGPSETQYF	TGTGCCAGCAGCTTAGGAGCGGGGGGGCCGAGCGAGACCCAGTACTTC	TRBD2	TRBV7-2	TRBJ2-5	NA
CASSPSTGSSEAFF	TGTGCCAGTAGCCCATCGACAGGGAGCTCTGAAGCTTTCTTT	TRBD1	TRBV19	TRBJ1-1	few
CASAPATSGGPENTGELFF	TGTGCCAGCGCCCCGGCCACTAGCGGGGGTCCCGAGAACACCGGGGAGCTGTTTTTT	TRBD2	TRBV7-8	TRBJ2-2	NA
CASSPRRDRGEKLFF	TGTGCCAGCAGCCCACGCCGGGACAGGGGTGAAAAACTGTTTTTT	TRBD1	TRBV6-5	TRBJ1-4	NA
CASRWGGPATEAFF	TGTGCCAGCAGATGGGGGGGCCCAGCCACTGAAGCTTTCTTT	NA	TRBV5-8	TRBJ1-1	NA
CAISESQGQGHIQYF	TGTGCCATCAGTGAGTCTCAGGGACAGGGGCACATTCAGTACTTC	TRBD1	TRBV10-3	TRBJ2-4	NA
CASSQDPGLNYGYTF	TGTGCCAGCAGCCAAGATCCAGGGCTTAACTATGGCTACACCTTC	NA	TRBV14	TRBJ1-2	NA
CACNQDRGSTGELFF	TGTGCCTGTAACCAGGACAGGGGAAGTACCGGGGAGCTGTTTTTT	TRBD1	TRBV30	TRBJ2-2	NA
CASSLTVFSTEAFF	TGCGCCAGCAGCTTGACAGTTTTTAGCACTGAAGCTTTCTTT	NA	TRBV5-1	TRBJ1-1	NA
CASGRQGATYGYTF	TGTGCCAGCGGCCGGCAGGGGGCAACCTATGGCTACACCTTC	TRBD1	TRBV27	TRBJ1-2	NA
CASSPLWRKGNIQYF	TGCGCCAGCAGCCCCCTCTGGAGGAAAGGAAACATTCAGTACTTC	NA	TRBV5-1	TRBJ2-4	NA
CASSPPGGGYTF	TGTGCCAGCAGCCCGCCAGGGGGTGGCTACACCTTC	TRBD1	TRBV7-9	TRBJ1-2	NA
CASSVTGGNSPLHF	TGTGCCAGCAGTGTGACAGGGGGTAATTCACCCCTCCACTTT	TRBD1	TRBV2	TRBJ1-6	NA
CASSTNHRDQPQHF	TGTGCCAGCAGCACAAACCACCGGGATCAGCCCCAGCATTTT	NA	TRBV9	TRBJ1-5	NA
CASSLGRETQYF	TGCGCCAGCAGCTTGGGGAGGGAGACCCAGTACTTC	NA	TRBV5-1	TRBJ2-5	NA